These T cell receptor beta chains were read from a single sample in a study of shared clonotypes between healthy human individuals. Only in-frame clones appear in the TCRdb table, and some are missing; sequencing was by immunoSEQ multiplex PCR. The sample includes roughly 2.2 million clones, under 95% of them seen just once. Sequencing was done on a sample of naive CD4+ T cells from PBMCs. These receptors originate from a man aged 18 to 35 in good health. Some clones in this sample may be carry-over from other donors' samples. Both conserved end residues are part of each CDR3. The D gene is left open where the match is weak. Size is stated for part of the rows, as once, few or many counts, or as a class when the clone is expanded.

j_call v_call d_call clone_size cdr3_nt cdr3_aa
TRBJ1-2 TRBV30 NA NA TGTGCCTGGAGTGTACCGGATCGGGTCTCCAACTATGGCTACACCTTC CAWSVPDRVSNYGYTF
TRBJ2-7 TRBV29-1 NA NA TGCAGCGGTATGACAGGGAGGGAGCAGTACTTC CSGMTGREQYF
TRBJ2-2 TRBV28 TRBD2 NA TGTGCCAGCAGTGCATGGACTAGCGGGAGAACCGGGGAGCTGTTTTTT CASSAWTSGRTGELFF
TRBJ2-3 TRBV7-2 TRBD2 NA TGTGCCAGCAGCCCAGTAGCGGGGAGGGGTCCAGATACGCAGTATTTT CASSPVAGRGPDTQYF
TRBJ1-5 TRBV28 NA NA TGTGCCAGCGGGCAGCGTATCCAGCCCCAGCATTTT CASGQRIQPQHF
TRBJ1-5 TRBV28 NA NA TGTGCCAGCAGTTTCCGTGGACGGTCAAATCAGCCCCAGCATTTT CASSFRGRSNQPQHF
TRBJ1-1 TRBV21-1 NA NA TGTGCCAGCAGCAATGGGCAGTACATGAACACTGAAGCTTTCTTT CASSNGQYMNTEAFF
TRBJ1-2 TRBV6-5 NA NA TGTGCCACCCGCACAGAGAACTATGGCTACACCTTC CATRTENYGYTF
TRBJ2-7 TRBV5-1 NA NA TGCGCCAGCAGCTCCGGCGCCTACGAGCAGTACTTC CASSSGAYEQYF
TRBJ2-7 TRBV7-3 NA NA TGTGCCAGCAGCCCCCCGGAGACTTACGAGCAGTACTTC CASSPPETYEQYF
TRBJ2-2 TRBV6-6 NA NA TGTGCCAGCAGTTACCTCCAAAACACCGGGGAGCTGTTTTTT CASSYLQNTGELFF
TRBJ2-3 TRBV18 TRBD2 NA TGTGCCAGCTCACCGGTCCCATCGGGACTAGCGGGAGCTACCCATGGGTTAGATACGCAGTATTTT CASSPVPSGLAGATHGLDTQYF
TRBJ1-5 TRBV7-9 NA NA TGTGCCAGCAGCCCGGATAGCAATCAGCCCCAGCATTTT CASSPDSNQPQHF
TRBJ1-1 TRBV28 TRBD1 NA TGTGCCAGCAGTTTGAAGGGTGGGACAGTCAACACTGAAGCTTTCTTT CASSLKGGTVNTEAFF
TRBJ2-6 TRBV19 NA NA TGTGCCAGTAGTATAGATATCGGGGGCTGGGCCAACGTCCTGACTTTC CASSIDIGGWANVLTF
TRBJ1-3 TRBV19 NA once TGTGCCAGTAGTATATGGAGCTCTGGAAACACCATATATTTT CASSIWSSGNTIYF
TRBJ1-1 TRBV28 NA NA TGTGCCAGCAGTTTTCAGGCGTCAGGTCTTAGGAACACTGAAGCTTTCTTT CASSFQASGLRNTEAFF
TRBJ2-5 TRBV7-3 TRBD1 NA TGTGCCAGCAGCTTAGCAGGGGGTGGAGAGACCCAGTACTTC CASSLAGGGETQYF
TRBJ2-7 TRBV7-8 TRBD2 NA TGTGCCAGCAGCCTCCAAACCGGGACTACTTCCTACGAGCAGTACTTC CASSLQTGTTSYEQYF
TRBJ2-4 TRBV19 NA once TGTGCCAGTAGTAGCGGGATTGGGTTTAACATTCAGTACTTC CASSSGIGFNIQYF
TRBJ1-1 TRBV7-2 NA NA TGTGCCAGCAGCCTCATGCAGGGAAGGGGCACTGAAGCTTTCTTT CASSLMQGRGTEAFF
TRBJ2-7 TRBV5-4 NA NA TGTGCCAGCAGCTCTCCGACACGGGGCCTTCTCGTCGAGCAGTACTTC CASSSPTRGLLVEQYF
TRBJ2-7 TRBV5-1 TRBD1 NA TGCGCCAGCAGCACGGGACAGATCTACGAGCAGTACTTC CASSTGQIYEQYF
TRBJ1-1 TRBV6-1 NA NA TGTGCCAGCAATAGCCAACTGAACACTGAAGCTTTCTTT CASNSQLNTEAFF